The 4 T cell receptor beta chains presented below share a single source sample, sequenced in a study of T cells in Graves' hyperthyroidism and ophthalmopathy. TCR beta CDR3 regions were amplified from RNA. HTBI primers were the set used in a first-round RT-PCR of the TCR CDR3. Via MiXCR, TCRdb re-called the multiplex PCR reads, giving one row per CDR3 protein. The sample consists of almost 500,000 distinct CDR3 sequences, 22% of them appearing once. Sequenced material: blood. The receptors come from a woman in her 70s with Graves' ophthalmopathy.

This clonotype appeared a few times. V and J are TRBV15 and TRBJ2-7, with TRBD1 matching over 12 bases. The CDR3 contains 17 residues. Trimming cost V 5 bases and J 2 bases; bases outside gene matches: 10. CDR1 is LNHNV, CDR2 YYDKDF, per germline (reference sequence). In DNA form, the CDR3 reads TGTGCCACCAGCTCAAGGGACAGGGGGCTTCTGACCTACGAGCAGTACTTC. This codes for CATSSRDRGLLTYEQYF.

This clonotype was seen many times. The CDR3 DNA sequence: TGTGCCAGCAGCTTAGCGAGCGGAGCGGGAGGTAGCTACGAGCAGTACTTC. Residues: CASSLASGAGGSYEQYF. The chain carries TRBV7-6 and TRBJ2-7; 9 nucleotides align to TRBD2. The CDR3 covers 17 residues. Per germline, CDR1 SGHVS and CDR2 FNYEAQ. The ends lost 0 bases at V and 3 bases at J; junction bases unmatched: 9.

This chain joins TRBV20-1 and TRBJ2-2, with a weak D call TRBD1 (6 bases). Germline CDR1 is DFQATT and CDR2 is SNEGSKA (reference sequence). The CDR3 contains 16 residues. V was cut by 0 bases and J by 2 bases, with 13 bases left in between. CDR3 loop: CSARDGSQGNTGELFF. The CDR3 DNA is TGCAGTGCTAGAGATGGGTCACAGGGAAACACCGGGGAGCTGTTTTTT.

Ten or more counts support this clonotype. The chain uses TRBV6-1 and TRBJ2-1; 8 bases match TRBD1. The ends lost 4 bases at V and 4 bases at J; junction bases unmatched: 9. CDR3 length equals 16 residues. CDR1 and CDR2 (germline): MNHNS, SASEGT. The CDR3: CASSVDQGALYNEQFF. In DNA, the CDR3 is TGTGCCAGCAGTGTAGACCAGGGGGCCCTTTACAATGAGCAGTTCTTC.